One sample yielded the 21 T cell receptor beta chains listed below, sequenced in a study of blood T cell repertoires in COVID-19. Measured with immunoSEQ multiplex PCR; TCRdb has only the in-frame clones, and not every one. In the table there are 150,000 or so clones, approximately 90% of which are singletons. The sample was peripheral blood. These receptors were collected from a human donor in a cohort sampled during active COVID-19.

The J gene is TRBJ2-7, the V gene TRBV5-1, with D possibly matching TRBD1 (5 bases). The ends were cut back, 0 bases at V and 2 bases at J, with 9 bases in the middle. Germline CDR1 SGHRS, CDR2 YFSETQ. The CDR3 covers 14 residues. The CDR3: CASSLDRLTYEQYF. Written as DNA, the CDR3 is TGCGCCAGCAGCTTGGACAGGCTAACCTACGAGCAGTACTTC.

The chain recombines TRBV30 with TRBJ1-5, with 9 positions matching TRBD1. Trimming cost V 4 bases and J 4 bases; bases outside gene matches: 2. The CDR3 spans 13 residues. Germline lookup yields CDR1 GTSNPN and CDR2 SVGIG (reference sequence). The CDR3 spells CAWKQGANQPQHF. Here the CDR3 DNA reads TGTGCCTGGAAACAGGGGGCGAATCAGCCCCAGCATTTT. Drawing the rest from reference TRBV30 and TRBJ1-5, the complete variable domain is SQTIHQWPATLVQPVGSPLSLECTVEGTSNPNLYWYRQAAGRGLQLLFYSVGIGQISSEVPQNLSASRPQDRQFILSSKKLLLSDSGFYLCAWKQGANQPQHFGDGTRLSIL.

The CDR3 DNA is TGTGCCAGCAGCCAAGGAGCAGGTAGATACGGCTACACCTTC. It yields the protein CASSQGAGRYGYTF. The chain carries TRBV14 and TRBJ1-2; D unresolved. Germline-derived CDR1 and CDR2 are SGHDN and FVKESK. This CDR3 region has 14 residues. Trimming shortened V by 1 base and J by 8 bases, and 14 bases separated the two germline ends.

This clone turned up a few times. The rearrangement joins TRBV28 to TRBJ2-7; D is perhaps TRBD1 (5 bases). With 6 bases removed from V and 2 bases from J, the gap between germline ends came to 14 bases. Germline V gene lookup returns CDR1 MDHEN and CDR2 SYDVKM. The CDR3 loop spans 14 amino acids. CDR3 coding DNA: TGTGCCAGCAGAGTAGGTGACAGAACCTACGAGCAGTACTTC. Protein sequence: CASRVGDRTYEQYF.

This chain connects TRBV28 to TRBJ1-3; D is perhaps TRBD1 (6 bases). The CDR3 runs 17 residues. Germline CDR1 MDHEN, CDR2 SYDVKM. Trimming took 5 bases from V and 3 from J, leaving 20 bases between them. The CDR3 DNA follows: TGTGCCAGCAGTCCTAGTCCGCGGGGGCAATATGGAAACACCATATATTTT. The encoded protein is CASSPSPRGQYGNTIYF.

CDR3 nucleotide sequence: TGTGCCAGCAGTCCCGGACAGGGAGTCGGTGGCTACACCTTC. As protein: CASSPGQGVGGYTF. This chain connects TRBV27 to TRBJ1-2, with 8 nucleotides matching TRBD1. V trimming: 5 bases; J trimming: 7 bases; junction bases outside the gene matches: 9. The CDR3 totals 14 residues. The germline CDR1 and CDR2 sequences are MNHEY and SMNVEV (reference sequence).

The V gene is TRBV7-9, the J gene TRBJ2-3; weak D call: TRBD2 (6 bases). Germline CDR1 SEHNR, CDR2 FQNEAQ (reference sequence). The V gene lost 7 bases and the J gene lost 4 bases, with 12 bases spanning the gap. This CDR3 comprises 13 residues. The CDR3 coding sequence is TGTGCCAGCATCTTGAGCGGGTCAGATACGCAGTATTTT. This sequence encodes CASILSGSDTQYF.

The V and J genes are TRBV11-1 and TRBJ2-1; possible D gene TRBD1, 6 bases. Per germline, CDR1 SGHAT and CDR2 FQDESV (reference sequence). The V gene lost 4 bases and the J gene lost 8 bases, with 9 bases spanning the gap. The CDR3 is 12 residues long. The CDR3 nucleotides are TGTGCCAGCAGCTACAGGGTCCATGAGCAGTTCTTC. Its translation is CASSYRVHEQFF.

In regard to this clone: At one of its ends the junction is not consistent with the germline gene, which may arise from a read error. The J gene is TRBJ2-1, the V gene TRBV12-5; 9 bases are shared with TRBD2. Germline-derived CDR1 and CDR2 are LGHNT and FRNRAP. The CDR3 extends over 14 amino acids. DNA for the CDR3: TGTGCTAGTGGCTCCGGGACTAGCTACAGTGAGCAGTTCTTC. Its protein is CASGSGTSYSEQFF.

The chain carries TRBV7-2 and TRBJ2-7; D remains ambiguous. The CDR3 runs to 13 residues. Germline V gene sequence: CDR1 SGHTA, CDR2 FQGNSA. V lost 5 bases, J lost 5 bases, and 13 bases lay in between. The chain's CDR3 is CASSLASRDEQYF. The CDR3 region has the DNA TGTGCCAGCAGCCTCGCTAGTCGAGACGAGCAGTACTTC. Supplemented by reference TRBV7-2 and TRBJ2-7, the full variable domain reads GAGVSQSPSNKVTEKGKDVELRCDPISGHTALYWYRQSLGQGLEFLIYFQGNSAPDKSGLPSDRFSAERTGGSVSTLTIQRTQQEDSAVYLCASSLASRDEQYFGPGTRLTVT.

CDR3 nucleotides: TGTGCCACCACCGGGACTAGCGGGGGTGGCGGGGAGCTGTTTTTT. It translates to CATTGTSGGGGELFF. The V call is TRBV30, the J call TRBJ2-2; 14 bases fit TRBD2. Germline values: CDR1 GTSNPN, CDR2 SVGIG (reference sequence). CDR3 length equals 15 residues. V trimming: 8 bases; J trimming: 7 bases; junction bases outside the gene matches: 9.

CDR3 in amino acids: CATSDPGIYNEQFF. The CDR3 DNA follows: TGTGCCACCAGTGACCCAGGGATCTACAATGAGCAGTTCTTC. The chain combines TRBV24-1 with TRBJ2-1; possible D gene TRBD1, 5 bases. Trimming shortened V by 4 bases and J by 3 bases, and 9 bases separated the two germline ends. The CDR3 sequence is 14 residues long. The germline V gene has CDR1 KGHDR and CDR2 SFDVKD.

The rearrangement uses TRBV6-6 and TRBJ2-1, with TRBD2 identical over 12 bases. CDR3 length: 16 amino acids. After removal of 6 bases from V and 8 bases from J, the junction contained 11 bases not matched to a gene. Germline CDR1 and CDR2: MNHNY and SVGAGI (reference sequence). CDR3 protein: CASSPTMLAGGDEQFF. The CDR3 DNA is TGTGCCAGCAGCCCCACCATGCTAGCGGGGGGGGATGAGCAGTTCTTC.

V usage is TRBV20-1 and J usage is TRBJ1-2; 8 bases match TRBD1. The V and J ends lost 6 bases and 8 bases, in that order; junction bases with no gene match: 5. CDR3 size: 11 residues. CDR1 DFQATT and CDR2 SNEGSKA come from the germline V gene (reference sequence). CDR3 region: CSARTGNGYTF. The CDR3 DNA follows: TGCAGTGCCCGGACAGGGAACGGCTACACCTTC.

This sequence joins TRBV9 and TRBJ2-7, with TRBD1 matching over 10 bases. CDR3 size: 16 residues. With V trimmed by 3 bases and J by 2 bases, 8 bases remained unmatched. CDR1 is SGDLS, CDR2 YYNGEE, per germline. DNA for the CDR3: TGTGCCAGCAGCGCCGCCGGGACAGGGGCAACCTACGAGCAGTACTTC. Its translation is CASSAAGTGATYEQYF.

This chain connects TRBV6-2 or TRBV6-3 to TRBJ1-5, with D possibly being TRBD1 (6 bases). V was cut by 3 bases and J by 2 bases, with 11 bases left in between. This CDR3 spans 15 amino acids. Germline CDR1 and CDR2: MNHEY and SVGEGT. This chain's CDR3 is CASSYRQGRNQPQHF. CDR3 sequence (DNA): TGTGCCAGCAGTTATCGCCAGGGGCGCAATCAGCCCCAGCATTTT.

The J gene is TRBJ2-2, the V gene TRBV2; unclear D gene. Trimming cost V 6 bases and J 1 base, with 9 bases left between them. CDR3 length: 14 amino acids. Germline assignment: CDR1 SNHLY and CDR2 FYNNEI. CDR3 loop: CASRPQENTGELFF. In DNA form, the CDR3 reads TGTGCCAGCAGACCCCAGGAGAACACCGGGGAGCTGTTTTTT. The full variable domain, its missing parts supplied by reference TRBV2 and TRBJ2-2, is EPEVTQTPSHQVTQMGQEVILRCVPISNHLYFYWYRQILGQKVEFLVSFYNNEISEKSEIFDDQFSVERPDGSNFTLKIRSTKLEDSAMYFCASRPQENTGELFFGEGSRLTVL.

The J gene is TRBJ2-1, the V gene TRBV9; 8 bases are shared with TRBD2. Per the germline V gene, CDR1 is SGDLS and CDR2 is YYNGEE. This CDR3 has 16 residues. J gave up 4 bases and V 1 base, and 7 bases lay outside the gene matches. This CDR3 is CASSVSPGGPYNEQFF. Here the CDR3 DNA reads TGTGCCAGCAGCGTATCGCCGGGGGGGCCATACAATGAGCAGTTCTTC.

A word on this clone: Distinct nucleotide sequences in the sample also encode this CDR3. The CDR3 DNA reads TGTGCCAGTAGTAGCGGATTCCAAGAGACCCAGTACTTC. Translation gives CASSSGFQETQYF. The chain couples TRBV19 to TRBJ2-5; D not certain. V lost 4 bases and J lost 1, with 7 bases in between. The CDR3 is 13 amino acids. The germline V gene has CDR1 LNHDA and CDR2 SQIVND (reference sequence).

The rearrangement uses TRBV18 and TRBJ2-1, with 9 bases fitting TRBD1. Germline V lookup: CDR1 KGHSH, CDR2 LQKENI. This CDR3 contains 17 residues. With 1 base clipped from V and 8 bases from J, the junction kept 12 bases outside the gene matches. The CDR3 bases are TGTGCCAGCTCACCACGGATGGGGACAGGGCGGATGGATGAGCAGTTCTTC. Amino acid sequence: CASSPRMGTGRMDEQFF.

Note on this clone: The sample contains more than one DNA sequence encoding this CDR3. The chain uses TRBV9 and TRBJ2-2; 7 nucleotides align to TRBD2. Germline V lookup: CDR1 SGDLS, CDR2 YYNGEE. Unmatched junction bases numbered 1, after V lost 0 bases and J lost 2 bases. The CDR3 is 15 amino acids. DNA for the CDR3: TGTGCCAGCAGCGTAGGACTAGCCAACACCGGGGAGCTGTTTTTT. This codes for CASSVGLANTGELFF.